The rows below give T cell receptor beta chains drawn from one sample of a study of glioma-infiltrating T cells. From the multiplex PCR reads, TCRdb called clonotypes with MiXCR, one entry per CDR3 protein. The top ten hold 12% to 15% of the sample, which has approximately 110,000 distinct CDR3 sequences, roughly 25% seen once. Sequencing was performed on glioma tissue, nonneoplastic brain tissue, or PBMCs (not recorded which). The receptors stem from a human donor with low-grade glioma or glioblastoma, undergoing nonglioma brain surgery, or in good health (not recorded which). CDR3s include the opening cysteine and the closing phenylalanine or tryptophan. A D gene is named only where the DNA matches it firmly. Size tells how often a clone was seen (once, few, many) or the class of an expanded clone, and some rows leave it out.

D gene	V gene	clone size	J gene	CDR3 DNA	CDR3 protein
.	TRBV6-1	many	TRBJ2-7	TGTGCCAGCAGTTTGACATACTCCTACGAGCAGTACTTC	CASSLTYSYEQYF
TRBD2	TRBV7-3	.	TRBJ2-3	TGTGCCAGCAGCTTATCCCTGCCGACTAGCGGGGGTAGCACAGATACGCAGTATTTT	CASSLSLPTSGGSTDTQYF
.	TRBV7-9	.	TRBJ1-2	TGTGCCAGCAGCTTAGTGGGGTTTAATGGCTACACCTTC	CASSLVGFNGYTF
TRBD2	TRBV28	many	TRBJ2-1	TGTGCCAGCAGTCCTATAGCGGGGGGAGGGAATGAGCAGTTCTTC	CASSPIAGGGNEQFF
.	TRBV6-2/TRBV6-3	many	TRBJ1-1	TGTGCCAGCAGTTACGGAGGGTCGGTCACTGAAGCTTTCTTT	CASSYGGSVTEAFF
.	TRBV30	.	TRBJ2-7	TGTGCCTGGAGTTGGGGGCCCTACGAGCAGTACTTC	CAWSWGPYEQYF
.	TRBV20-1	many	TRBJ2-7	TGCAGTGCCAGAACTAGCTTTACCTACGAGCAGTACTTC	CSARTSFTYEQYF
.	TRBV6-1	.	TRBJ2-6	TGTGCCAGCAGACACCAGGGGTCTGGGGCCAAAGTCCTGACTTTC	CASRHQGSGAKVLTF
.	TRBV7-2	few	TRBJ1-1	TGTGCCAGCAGCCCCCTAAGAGACACTGAAGCTTTCTTT	CASSPLRDTEAFF
.	TRBV6-6	many	TRBJ2-5	TGTGCCAGCAGTTACAGAGGGGAAGGGGAGACCCAGTACTTC	CASSYRGEGETQYF
TRBD2	TRBV18	.	TRBJ2-1	TGTGCCAGCTCACCACCGATAGCGGGAGGGTACAATGAGCAGTTCTTC	CASSPPIAGGYNEQFF